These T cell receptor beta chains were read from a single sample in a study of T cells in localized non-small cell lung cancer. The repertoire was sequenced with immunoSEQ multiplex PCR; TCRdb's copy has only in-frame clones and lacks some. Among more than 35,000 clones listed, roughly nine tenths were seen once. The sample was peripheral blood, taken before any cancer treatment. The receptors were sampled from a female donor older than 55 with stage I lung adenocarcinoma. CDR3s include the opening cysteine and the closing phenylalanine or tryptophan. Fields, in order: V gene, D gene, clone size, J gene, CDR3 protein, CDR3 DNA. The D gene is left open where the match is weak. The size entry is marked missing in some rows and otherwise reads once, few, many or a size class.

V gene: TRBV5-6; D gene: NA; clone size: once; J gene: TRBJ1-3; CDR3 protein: CASSLERTIYF; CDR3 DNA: TGTGCCAGCAGCTTAGAACGGACCATATATTTT
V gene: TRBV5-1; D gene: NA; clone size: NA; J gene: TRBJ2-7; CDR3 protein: CASSLLSSSYEQYF; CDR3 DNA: TGCGCCAGCAGCTTACTCTCGAGCTCCTACGAGCAGTACTTC
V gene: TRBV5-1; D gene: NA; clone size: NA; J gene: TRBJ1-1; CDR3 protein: CASSLGGMNTEAFF; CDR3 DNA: TGCGCCAGCAGCTTAGGGGGTATGAACACTGAAGCTTTCTTT
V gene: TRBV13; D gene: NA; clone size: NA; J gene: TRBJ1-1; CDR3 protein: CASSQPKMNTEAFF; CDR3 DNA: TGTGCCAGCAGCCAGCCTAAGATGAACACTGAAGCTTTCTTT
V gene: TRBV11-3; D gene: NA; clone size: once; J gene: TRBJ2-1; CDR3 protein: CASSLYRGAPEQFF; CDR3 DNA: TGTGCCAGCAGCCTATACCGCGGGGCCCCCGAGCAGTTCTTC
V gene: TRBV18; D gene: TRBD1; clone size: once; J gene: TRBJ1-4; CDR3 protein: CASSKPDRAYEKLFF; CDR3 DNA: TGTGCCAGCTCGAAGCCAGACAGGGCCTATGAAAAACTGTTTTTT
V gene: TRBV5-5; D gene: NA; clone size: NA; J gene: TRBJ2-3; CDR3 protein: CASRASSPDTQYF; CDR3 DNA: TGTGCCAGCAGAGCTAGCTCCCCAGATACGCAGTATTTT
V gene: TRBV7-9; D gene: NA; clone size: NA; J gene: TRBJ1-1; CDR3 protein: CASSSPMPMNTEAFF; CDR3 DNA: TGTGCCAGCAGCTCACCTATGCCTATGAACACTGAAGCTTTCTTT
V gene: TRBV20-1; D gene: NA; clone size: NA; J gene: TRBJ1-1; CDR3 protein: CKGGINTEAFF; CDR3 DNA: TGCAAGGGCGGGATTAACACTGAAGCTTTCTTT
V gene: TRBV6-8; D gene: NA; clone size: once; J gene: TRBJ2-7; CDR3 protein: CASSYGSVREVSYEQYF; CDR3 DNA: TGTGCCAGCAGTTATGGGAGCGTCAGGGAGGTATCCTACGAGCAGTACTTC
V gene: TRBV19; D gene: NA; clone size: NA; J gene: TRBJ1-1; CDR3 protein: CASSMSKSPKRNTEAFF; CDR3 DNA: TGTGCCAGTAGTATGAGTAAAAGCCCGAAGAGGAACACTGAAGCTTTCTTT
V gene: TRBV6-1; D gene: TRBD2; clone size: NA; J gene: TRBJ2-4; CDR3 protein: CASSETGGGLGKNIQYF; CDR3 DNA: TGTGCCAGCAGTGAAACCGGGGGGGGTTTAGGCAAAAACATTCAGTACTTC
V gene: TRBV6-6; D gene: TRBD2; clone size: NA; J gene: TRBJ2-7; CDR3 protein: CASSYYGGGSYEQYF; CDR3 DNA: TGTGCCAGCAGTTACTACGGGGGGGGATCGTACGAGCAGTACTTC